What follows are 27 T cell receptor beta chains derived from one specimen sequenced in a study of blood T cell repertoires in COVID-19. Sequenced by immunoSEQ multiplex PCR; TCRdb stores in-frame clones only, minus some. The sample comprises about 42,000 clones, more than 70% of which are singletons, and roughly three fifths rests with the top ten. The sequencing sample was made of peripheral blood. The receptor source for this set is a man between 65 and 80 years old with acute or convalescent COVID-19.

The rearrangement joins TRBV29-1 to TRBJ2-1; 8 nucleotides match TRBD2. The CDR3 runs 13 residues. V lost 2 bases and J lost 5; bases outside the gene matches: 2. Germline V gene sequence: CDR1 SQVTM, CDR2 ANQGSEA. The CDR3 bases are TGCAGCGTTGAAAGCGGGAGAGACAATGAGCAGTTCTTC. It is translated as CSVESGRDNEQFF.

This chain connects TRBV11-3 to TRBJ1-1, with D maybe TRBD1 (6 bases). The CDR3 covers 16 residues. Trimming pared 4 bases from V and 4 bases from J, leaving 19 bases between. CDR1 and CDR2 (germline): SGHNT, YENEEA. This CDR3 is CASSSSGGVKGTEAFF. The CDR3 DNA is TGTGCCAGCAGCTCATCGGGGGGCGTCAAAGGCACTGAAGCTTTCTTT.

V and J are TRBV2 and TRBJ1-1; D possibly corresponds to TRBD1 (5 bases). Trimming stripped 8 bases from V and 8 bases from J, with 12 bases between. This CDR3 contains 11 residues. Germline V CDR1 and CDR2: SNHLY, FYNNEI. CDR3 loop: CASGGDREAFF. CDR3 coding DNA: TGTGCCAGCGGGGGGGACCGGGAAGCTTTCTTT. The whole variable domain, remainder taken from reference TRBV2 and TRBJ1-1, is EPEVTQTPSHQVTQMGQEVILRCVPISNHLYFYWYRQILGQKVEFLVSFYNNEISEKSEIFDDQFSVERPDGSNFTLKIRSTKLEDSAMYFCASGGDREAFFGQGTRLTVV.

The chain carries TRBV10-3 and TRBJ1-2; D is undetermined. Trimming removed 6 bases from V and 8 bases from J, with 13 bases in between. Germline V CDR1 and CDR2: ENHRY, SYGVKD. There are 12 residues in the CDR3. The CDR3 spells CAIRREGGGYTF. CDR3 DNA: TGTGCCATCAGAAGGGAGGGAGGCGGCTACACCTTC.

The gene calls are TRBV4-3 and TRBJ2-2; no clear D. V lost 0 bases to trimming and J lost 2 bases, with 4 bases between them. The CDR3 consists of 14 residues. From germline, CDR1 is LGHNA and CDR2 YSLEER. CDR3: CASSQDINTGELFF. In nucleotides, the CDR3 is TGCGCCAGCAGCCAAGATATAAACACCGGGGAGCTGTTTTTT.

CDR3 region: CASSPDILNTGELFF. CDR3 nucleotides: TGTGCCAGCAGCCCGGACATTTTAAACACCGGGGAGCTGTTTTTT. This chain links TRBV7-9 with TRBJ2-2, with D possibly matching TRBD1 (5 bases). Looked up from germline, CDR1 is SEHNR and CDR2 is FQNEAQ (reference sequence). The V gene lost 5 bases and the J gene lost 2 bases, with 12 bases spanning the gap. CDR3 length: 15 residues.

The CDR3 sequence is CASSLVGLADLYYNEQFF. The CDR3, as DNA: TGTGCCAGCAGCTTGGTTGGACTAGCGGACCTTTACTACAATGAGCAGTTCTTC. The chain carries TRBV5-6 and TRBJ2-1, with 10 bases fitting TRBD2. The germline V gene encodes CDR1 SGHDT and CDR2 YYEEEE. The CDR3 sequence is 18 residues long. Trimming at V came to 0 bases and at J to 3 bases, leaving 9 bases not matched to a gene. Using reference TRBV5-6 and TRBJ2-1 for the parts outside the CDR3, the full variable domain is DAGVTQSPTHLIKTRGQQVTLRCSPKSGHDTVSWYQQALGQGPQFIFQYYEEEERQRGNFPDRFSGHQFPNYSSELNVNALLLGDSALYLCASSLVGLADLYYNEQFFGPGTRLTVL.

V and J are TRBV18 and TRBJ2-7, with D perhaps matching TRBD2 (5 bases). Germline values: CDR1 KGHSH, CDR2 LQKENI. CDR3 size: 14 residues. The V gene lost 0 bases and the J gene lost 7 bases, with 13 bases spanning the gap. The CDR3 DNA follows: TGTGCCAGCTCACCACCGGGCGGGCTAAGGGAGCAGTACTTC. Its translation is CASSPPGGLREQYF.

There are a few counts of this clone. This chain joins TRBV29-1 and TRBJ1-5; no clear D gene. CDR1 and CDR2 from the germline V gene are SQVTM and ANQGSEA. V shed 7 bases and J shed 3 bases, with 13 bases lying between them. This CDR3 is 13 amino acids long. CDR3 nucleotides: TGCAGCGCCAAGACTTCCCCCAATCAGCCCCAGCATTTT. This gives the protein CSAKTSPNQPQHF.

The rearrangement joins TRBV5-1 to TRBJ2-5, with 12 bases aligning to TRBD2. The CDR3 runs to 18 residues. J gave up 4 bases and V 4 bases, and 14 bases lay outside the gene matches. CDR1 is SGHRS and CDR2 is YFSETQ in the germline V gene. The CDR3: CASSPGLAGGGYRETQYF. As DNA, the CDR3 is TGCGCCAGCAGCCCAGGCCTAGCGGGAGGGGGATATCGAGAGACCCAGTACTTC.

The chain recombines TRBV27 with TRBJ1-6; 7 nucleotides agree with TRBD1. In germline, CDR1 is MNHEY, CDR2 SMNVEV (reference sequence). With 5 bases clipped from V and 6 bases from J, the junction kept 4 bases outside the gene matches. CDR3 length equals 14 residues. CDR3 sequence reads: CASSTQGFNSPLHF. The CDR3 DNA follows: TGTGCCAGCAGTACACAGGGGTTTAATTCACCCCTCCACTTT.

CDR3 region: CASSLSAAAAFF. CDR3 nucleotide sequence: TGTGCCAGCAGCTTATCGGCGGCGGCGGCGTTCTTC. The chain links TRBV7-8 to TRBJ2-1, with no clear D. The germline V and J ends were trimmed by 2 bases and 15 bases, with 14 bases remaining between them. Germline V gene sequence: CDR1 SGHVS, CDR2 FQNEAQ. This CDR3 has 12 residues.

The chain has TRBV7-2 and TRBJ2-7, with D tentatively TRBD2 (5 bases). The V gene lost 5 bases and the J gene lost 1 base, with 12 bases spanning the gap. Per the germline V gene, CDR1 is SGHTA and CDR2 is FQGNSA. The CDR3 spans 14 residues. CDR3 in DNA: TGTGCCAGCAGCCCAGTGCAGCGGTCCTACGAGCAGTACTTC. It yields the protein CASSPVQRSYEQYF. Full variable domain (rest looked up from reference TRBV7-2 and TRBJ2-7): GAGVSQSPSNKVTEKGKDVELRCDPISGHTALYWYRQSLGQGLEFLIYFQGNSAPDKSGLPSDRFSAERTGGSVSTLTIQRTQQEDSAVYLCASSPVQRSYEQYFGPGTRLTVT.

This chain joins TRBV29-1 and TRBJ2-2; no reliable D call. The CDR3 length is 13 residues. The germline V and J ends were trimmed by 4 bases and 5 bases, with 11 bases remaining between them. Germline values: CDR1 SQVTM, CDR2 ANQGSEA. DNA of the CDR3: TGCAGCGTTGTTCAGAAATCAACCGGGGAGCTGTTTTTT. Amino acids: CSVVQKSTGELFF.

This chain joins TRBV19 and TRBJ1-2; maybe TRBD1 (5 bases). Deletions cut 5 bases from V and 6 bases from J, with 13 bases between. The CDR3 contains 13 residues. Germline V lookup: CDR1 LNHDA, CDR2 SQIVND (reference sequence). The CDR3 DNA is TGTGCCAGTAGTCCCTTCACCAGGGATGGCTACACCTTC. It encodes CASSPFTRDGYTF.

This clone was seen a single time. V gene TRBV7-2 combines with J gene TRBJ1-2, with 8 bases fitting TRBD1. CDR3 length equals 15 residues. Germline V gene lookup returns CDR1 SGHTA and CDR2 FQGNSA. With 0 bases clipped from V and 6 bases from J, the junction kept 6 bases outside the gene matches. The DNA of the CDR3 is TGTGCCAGCAGCTTAGCCGGGACAGGCCCCCATGGCTACACCTTC. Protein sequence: CASSLAGTGPHGYTF.

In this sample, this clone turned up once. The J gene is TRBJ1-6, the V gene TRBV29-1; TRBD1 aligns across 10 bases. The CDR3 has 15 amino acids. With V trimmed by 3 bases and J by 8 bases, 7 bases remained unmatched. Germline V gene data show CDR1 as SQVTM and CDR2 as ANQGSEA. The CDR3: CSVDDGTGVDSPLHF. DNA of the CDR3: TGCAGCGTTGACGACGGGACAGGGGTCGATTCACCCCTCCACTTT. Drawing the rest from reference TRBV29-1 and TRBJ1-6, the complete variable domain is SAVISQKPSRDICQRGTSLTIQCQVDSQVTMMFWYRQQPGQSLTLIATANQGSEATYESGFVIDKFPISRPNLTFSTLTVSNMSPEDSSIYLCSVDDGTGVDSPLHFGNGTRLTVT.

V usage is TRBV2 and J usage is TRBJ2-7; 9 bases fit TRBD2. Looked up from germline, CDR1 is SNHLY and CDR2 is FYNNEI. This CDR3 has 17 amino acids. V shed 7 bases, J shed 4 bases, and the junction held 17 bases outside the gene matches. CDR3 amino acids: CASIDSGSVERGYEQYF. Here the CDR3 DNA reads TGTGCCAGCATAGATAGCGGGAGTGTCGAACGAGGATACGAGCAGTACTTC.

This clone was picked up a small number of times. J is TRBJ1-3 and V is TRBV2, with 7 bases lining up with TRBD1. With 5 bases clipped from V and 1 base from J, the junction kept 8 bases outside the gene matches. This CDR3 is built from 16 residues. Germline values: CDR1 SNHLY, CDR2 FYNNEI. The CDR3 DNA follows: TGTGCCAGCAGTATCAGGGGGACAGCTTCTGGAAACACCATATATTTT. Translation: CASSIRGTASGNTIYF.

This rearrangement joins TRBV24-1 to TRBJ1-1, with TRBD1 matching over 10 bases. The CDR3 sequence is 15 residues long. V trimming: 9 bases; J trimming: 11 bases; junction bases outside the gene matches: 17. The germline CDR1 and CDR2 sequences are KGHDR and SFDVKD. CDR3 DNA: TGTGCCACCCCCTTGGGGGACAGGGGACGTCTTGGGGCTTTCTTT. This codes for CATPLGDRGRLGAFF.

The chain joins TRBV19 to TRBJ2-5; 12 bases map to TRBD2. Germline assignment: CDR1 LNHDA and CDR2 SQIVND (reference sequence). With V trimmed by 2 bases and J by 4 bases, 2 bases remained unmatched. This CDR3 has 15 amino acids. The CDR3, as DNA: TGTGCCAGTAGTATACCGACTAGCGGGAGAGAGACCCAGTACTTC. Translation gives CASSIPTSGRETQYF.

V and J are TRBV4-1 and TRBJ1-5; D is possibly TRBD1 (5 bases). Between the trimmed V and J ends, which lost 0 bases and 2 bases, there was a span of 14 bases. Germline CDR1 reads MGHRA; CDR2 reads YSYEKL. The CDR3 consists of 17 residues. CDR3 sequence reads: CASSQEFVGAGNQPQHF. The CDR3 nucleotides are TGCGCCAGCAGCCAAGAGTTCGTAGGGGCGGGCAATCAGCCCCAGCATTTT.

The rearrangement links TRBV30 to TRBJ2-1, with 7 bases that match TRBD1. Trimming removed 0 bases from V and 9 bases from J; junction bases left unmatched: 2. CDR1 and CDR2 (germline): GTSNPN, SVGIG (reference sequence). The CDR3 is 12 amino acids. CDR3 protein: CAWSVTGIEQFF. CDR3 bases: TGTGCCTGGAGTGTGACAGGGATTGAGCAGTTCTTC. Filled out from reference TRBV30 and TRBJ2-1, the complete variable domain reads SQTIHQWPATLVQPVGSPLSLECTVEGTSNPNLYWYRQAAGRGLQLLFYSVGIGQISSEVPQNLSASRPQDRQFILSSKKLLLSDSGFYLCAWSVTGIEQFFGPGTRLTVL.

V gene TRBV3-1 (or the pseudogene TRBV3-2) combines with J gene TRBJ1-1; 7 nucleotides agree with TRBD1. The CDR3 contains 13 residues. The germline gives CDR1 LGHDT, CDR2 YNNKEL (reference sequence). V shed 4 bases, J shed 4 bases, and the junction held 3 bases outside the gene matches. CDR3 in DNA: TGTGCCAGCAGCCTGAACAGGGGCACTGAAGCTTTCTTT. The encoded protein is CASSLNRGTEAFF.

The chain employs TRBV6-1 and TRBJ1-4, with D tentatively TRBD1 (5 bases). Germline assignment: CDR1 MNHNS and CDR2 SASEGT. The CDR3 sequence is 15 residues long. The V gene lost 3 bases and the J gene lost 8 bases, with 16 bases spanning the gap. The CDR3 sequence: CASSEQGGLGEKLFF. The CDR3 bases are TGTGCCAGCAGTGAGCAGGGAGGATTAGGAGAAAAACTGTTTTTT.

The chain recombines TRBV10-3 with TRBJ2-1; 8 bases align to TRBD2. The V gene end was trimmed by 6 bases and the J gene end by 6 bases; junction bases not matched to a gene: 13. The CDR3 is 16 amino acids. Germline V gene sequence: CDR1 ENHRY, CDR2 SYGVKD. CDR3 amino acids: CAISQKEEAGANEQFF. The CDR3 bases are TGTGCCATCAGCCAGAAAGAGGAAGCGGGAGCCAATGAGCAGTTCTTC.

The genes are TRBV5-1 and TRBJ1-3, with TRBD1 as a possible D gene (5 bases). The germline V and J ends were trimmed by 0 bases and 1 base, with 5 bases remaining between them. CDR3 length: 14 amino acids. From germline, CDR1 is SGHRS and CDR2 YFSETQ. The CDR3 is CASSLEGSGNTIYF. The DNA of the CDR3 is TGCGCCAGCAGCTTGGAGGGGTCTGGAAACACCATATATTTT.